The sequence of this T cell receptor beta chain was determined in a study of blood T cell repertoires in COVID-19. Turning to the study itself: Spain, Italy and the United States supplied samples that represented acute and convalescent COVID-19. Sample material is recorded as cDNA or gDNA derived from T cells, B-cell-depleted T cells, or PBMCs.

In the authors' methods: Amplification with reference gene primers provided the estimates of nucleated cell counts. TCRdb's table, derived via immunoSEQ multiplex PCR, lists solely in-frame clones and lacks some. The V and J calls and clone size come from that table; D and trimming were worked out from the DNA. The sample yields fewer than 200,000 clones, around 85% seen once. Input material: peripheral blood. This clonotype originated in an elderly woman with acute or convalescent COVID-19.

In DNA, the CDR3 is TGTGCCAGCAGTTACGGCGCCCCGGGCACCGGGGAGCTGTTTTTT. Translation: CASSYGAPGTGELFF. The V call is TRBV6-5, the J call TRBJ2-2; D unclear. The CDR3 sequence is 15 residues long. With 2 bases removed from V and 4 bases from J, the gap between germline ends came to 11 bases. The V gene's germline CDR1 is MNHEY and CDR2 SVGAGI.